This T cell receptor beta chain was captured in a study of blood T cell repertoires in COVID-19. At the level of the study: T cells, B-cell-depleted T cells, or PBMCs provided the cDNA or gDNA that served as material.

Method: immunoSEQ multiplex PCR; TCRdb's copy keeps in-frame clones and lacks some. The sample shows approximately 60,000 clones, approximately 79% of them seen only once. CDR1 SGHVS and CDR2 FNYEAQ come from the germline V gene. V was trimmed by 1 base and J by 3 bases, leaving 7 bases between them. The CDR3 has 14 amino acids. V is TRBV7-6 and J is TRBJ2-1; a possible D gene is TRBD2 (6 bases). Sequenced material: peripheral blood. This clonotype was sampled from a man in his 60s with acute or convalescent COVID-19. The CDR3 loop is CASSLGEVYNEQFF. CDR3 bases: TGTGCCAGCAGCTTAGGGGAGGTCTACAATGAGCAGTTCTTC.